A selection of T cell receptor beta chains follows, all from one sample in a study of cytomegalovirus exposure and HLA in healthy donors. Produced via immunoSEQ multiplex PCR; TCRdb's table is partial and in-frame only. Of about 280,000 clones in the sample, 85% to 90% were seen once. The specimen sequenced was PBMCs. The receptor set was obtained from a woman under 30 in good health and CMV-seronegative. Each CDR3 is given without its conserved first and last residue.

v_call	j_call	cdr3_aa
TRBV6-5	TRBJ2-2	ASSQGTELF
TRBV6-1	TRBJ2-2	ASSESTGLVRELF
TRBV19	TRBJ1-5	ARPGQGADQPQH
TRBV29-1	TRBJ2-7	SAETGGGGYEQY
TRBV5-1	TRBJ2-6	ASSLPDKVPNVLT
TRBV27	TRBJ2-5	ASSLYSQGAGRETQY
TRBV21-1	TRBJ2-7	ASSKGFNKTYEQY
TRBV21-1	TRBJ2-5	ASSKGERRGQETQY
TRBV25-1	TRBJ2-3	ASSRDRYTDTQY
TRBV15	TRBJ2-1	ATSRGGQSHNEQF